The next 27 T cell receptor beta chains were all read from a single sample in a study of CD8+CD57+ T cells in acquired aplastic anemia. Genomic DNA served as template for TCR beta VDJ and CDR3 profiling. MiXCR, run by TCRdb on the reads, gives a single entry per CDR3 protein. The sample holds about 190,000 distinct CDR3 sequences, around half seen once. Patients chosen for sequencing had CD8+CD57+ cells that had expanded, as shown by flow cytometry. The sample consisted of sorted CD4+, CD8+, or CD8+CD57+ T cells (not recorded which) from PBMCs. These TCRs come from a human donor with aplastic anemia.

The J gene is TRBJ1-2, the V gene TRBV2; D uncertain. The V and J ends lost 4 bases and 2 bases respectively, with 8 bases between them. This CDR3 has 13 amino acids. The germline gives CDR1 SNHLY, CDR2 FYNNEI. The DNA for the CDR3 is TGTGCCAGCAGTGTGAAGAAAAACTATGGCTACACCTTC. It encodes CASSVKKNYGYTF.

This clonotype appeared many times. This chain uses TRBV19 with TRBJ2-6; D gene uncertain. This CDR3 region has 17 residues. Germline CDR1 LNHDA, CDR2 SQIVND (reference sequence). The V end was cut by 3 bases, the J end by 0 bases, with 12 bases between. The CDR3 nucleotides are TGTGCCAGTAGTATTGGCGCAGGTAGCTCTGGGGCCAACGTCCTGACTTTC. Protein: CASSIGAGSSGANVLTF.

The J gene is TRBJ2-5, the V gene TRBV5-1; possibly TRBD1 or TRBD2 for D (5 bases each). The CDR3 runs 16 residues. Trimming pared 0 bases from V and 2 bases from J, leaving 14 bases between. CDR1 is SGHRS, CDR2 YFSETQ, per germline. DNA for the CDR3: TGCGCCAGCAGCTTGGTTGGGGGAACGGGGCAAGAGACCCAGTACTTC. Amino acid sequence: CASSLVGGTGQETQYF. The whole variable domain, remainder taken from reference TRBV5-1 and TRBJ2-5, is KAGVTQTPRYLIKTRGQQVTLSCSPISGHRSVSWYQQTPGQGLQFLFEYFSETQRNKGNFPGRFSGRQFSNSRSEMNVSTLELGDSALYLCASSLVGGTGQETQYFGPGTRLLVL.

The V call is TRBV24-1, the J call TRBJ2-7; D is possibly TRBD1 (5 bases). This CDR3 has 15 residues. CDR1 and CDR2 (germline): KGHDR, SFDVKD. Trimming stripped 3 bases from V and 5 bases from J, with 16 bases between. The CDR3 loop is CATSDGQVGLNEQYF. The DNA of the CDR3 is TGTGCCACCAGTGATGGACAAGTTGGGCTTAACGAGCAGTACTTC.

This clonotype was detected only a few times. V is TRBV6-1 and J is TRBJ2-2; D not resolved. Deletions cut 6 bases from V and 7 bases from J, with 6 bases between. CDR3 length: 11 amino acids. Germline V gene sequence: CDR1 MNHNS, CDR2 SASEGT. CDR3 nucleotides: TGTGCCAGCAGGGATTACGGGGAGCTGTTTTTT. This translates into CASRDYGELFF.

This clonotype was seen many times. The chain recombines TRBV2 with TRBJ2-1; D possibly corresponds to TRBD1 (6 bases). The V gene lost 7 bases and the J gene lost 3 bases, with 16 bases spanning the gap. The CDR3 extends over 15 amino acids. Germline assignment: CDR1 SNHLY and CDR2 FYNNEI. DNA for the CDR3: TGTGCCAGCAACCCCGGGACACAGAGCTACAATGAGCAGTTCTTC. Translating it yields CASNPGTQSYNEQFF.

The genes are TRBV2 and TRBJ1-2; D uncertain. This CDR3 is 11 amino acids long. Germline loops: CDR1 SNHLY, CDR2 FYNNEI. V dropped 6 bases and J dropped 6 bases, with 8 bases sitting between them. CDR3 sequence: CASRGLHGYTF. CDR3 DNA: TGTGCCAGCAGGGGCCTCCATGGCTACACCTTC.

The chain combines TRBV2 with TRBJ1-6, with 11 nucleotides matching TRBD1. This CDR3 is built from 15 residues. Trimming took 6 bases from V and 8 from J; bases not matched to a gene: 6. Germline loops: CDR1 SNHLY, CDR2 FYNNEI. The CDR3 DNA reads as TGTGCCAGCAGCCAGAGGACAGGGGGCGATTCACCCCTCCACTTT. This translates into CASSQRTGGDSPLHF.

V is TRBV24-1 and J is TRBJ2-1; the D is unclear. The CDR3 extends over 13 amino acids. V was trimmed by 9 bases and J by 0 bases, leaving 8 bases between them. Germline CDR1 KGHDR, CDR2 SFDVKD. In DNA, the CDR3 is TGTGCCACCCGAACAATCTCCTACAATGAGCAGTTCTTC. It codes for CATRTISYNEQFF.

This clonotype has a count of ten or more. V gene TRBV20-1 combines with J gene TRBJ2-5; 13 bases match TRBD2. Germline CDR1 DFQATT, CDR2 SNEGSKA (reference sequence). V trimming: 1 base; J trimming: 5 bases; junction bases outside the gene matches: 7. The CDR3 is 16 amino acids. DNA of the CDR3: TGCAGTGCTAGAGGGACTAGCGGGAGTTCGAAGGAGACCCAGTACTTC. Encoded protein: CSARGTSGSSKETQYF.

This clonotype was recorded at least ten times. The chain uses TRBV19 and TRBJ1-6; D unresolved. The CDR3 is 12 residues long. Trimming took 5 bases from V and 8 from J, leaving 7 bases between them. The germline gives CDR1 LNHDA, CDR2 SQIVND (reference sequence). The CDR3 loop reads CASSRQYSPLHF. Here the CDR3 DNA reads TGTGCCAGTAGTCGTCAGTATTCACCCCTCCACTTT.

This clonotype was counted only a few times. The CDR3 DNA is TGTGCCAGTAGTATAGTCGGGGGCCACACAGATACGCAGTATTTT. Protein product: CASSIVGGHTDTQYF. This sequence joins TRBV19 and TRBJ2-3; D tentatively reads TRBD1 or TRBD2 (6 bases each). Trimming removed 1 base from V and 2 bases from J, with 10 bases in between. The CDR3 consists of 15 residues. Germline CDR1 is LNHDA and CDR2 is SQIVND (reference sequence).

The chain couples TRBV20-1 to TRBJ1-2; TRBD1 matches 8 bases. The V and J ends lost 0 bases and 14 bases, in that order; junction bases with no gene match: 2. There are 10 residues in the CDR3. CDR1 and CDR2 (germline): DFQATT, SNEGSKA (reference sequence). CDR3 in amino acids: CSARDRTGTF. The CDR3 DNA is TGCAGTGCTAGAGATAGGACAGGGACCTTC.

This CDR3 reads CATSGRGGYNEQFF. CDR3 sequence (DNA): TGTGCCACCAGTGGCCGGGGAGGCTACAATGAGCAGTTCTTC. The rearrangement joins TRBV24-1 to TRBJ2-1; possibly TRBD2 for D (6 bases). The germline V gene has CDR1 KGHDR and CDR2 SFDVKD. V was clipped by 5 bases and J by 3 bases, with 10 bases between them. CDR3 length: 14 amino acids.

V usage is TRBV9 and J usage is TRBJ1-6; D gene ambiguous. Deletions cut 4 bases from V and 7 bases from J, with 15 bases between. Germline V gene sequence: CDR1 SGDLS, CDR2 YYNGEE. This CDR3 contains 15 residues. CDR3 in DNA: TGTGCCAGCAGCTTCACGGGTTTCACCAATTCACCCCTCCACTTT. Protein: CASSFTGFTNSPLHF.

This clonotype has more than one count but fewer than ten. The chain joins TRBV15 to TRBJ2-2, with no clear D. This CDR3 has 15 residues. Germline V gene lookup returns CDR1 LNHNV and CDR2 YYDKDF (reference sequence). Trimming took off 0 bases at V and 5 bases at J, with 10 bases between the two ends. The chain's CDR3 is CATSRDISTTGELFF. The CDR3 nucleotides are TGTGCCACCAGCAGAGATATAAGTACAACCGGGGAGCTGTTTTTT.

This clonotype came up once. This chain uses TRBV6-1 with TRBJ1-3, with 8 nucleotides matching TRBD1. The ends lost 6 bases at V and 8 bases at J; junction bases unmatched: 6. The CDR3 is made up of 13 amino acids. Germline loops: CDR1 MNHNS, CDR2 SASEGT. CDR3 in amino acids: CASSPTGGYTIYF. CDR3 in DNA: TGTGCCAGCAGCCCTACAGGGGGTTACACCATATATTTT.

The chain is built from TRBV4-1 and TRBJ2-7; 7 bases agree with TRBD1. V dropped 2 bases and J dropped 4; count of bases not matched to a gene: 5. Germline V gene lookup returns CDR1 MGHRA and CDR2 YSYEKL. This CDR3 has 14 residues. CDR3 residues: CASSQSTGWYEQYF. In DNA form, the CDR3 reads TGCGCCAGCAGCCAATCGACAGGGTGGTACGAGCAGTACTTC.

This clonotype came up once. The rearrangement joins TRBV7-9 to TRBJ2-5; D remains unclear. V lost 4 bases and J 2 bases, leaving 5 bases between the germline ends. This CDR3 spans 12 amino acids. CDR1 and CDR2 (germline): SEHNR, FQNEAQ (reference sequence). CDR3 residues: CASSWAQETQYF. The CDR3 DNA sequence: TGTGCCAGCAGCTGGGCGCAAGAGACCCAGTACTTC.

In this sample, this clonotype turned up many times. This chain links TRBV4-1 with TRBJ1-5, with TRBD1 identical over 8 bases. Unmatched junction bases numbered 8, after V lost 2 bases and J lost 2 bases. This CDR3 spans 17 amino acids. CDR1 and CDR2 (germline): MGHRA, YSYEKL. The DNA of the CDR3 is TGCGCCAGCAGCCAAACGGACAGGGCCGCGGGCAATCAGCCCCAGCATTTT. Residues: CASSQTDRAAGNQPQHF.

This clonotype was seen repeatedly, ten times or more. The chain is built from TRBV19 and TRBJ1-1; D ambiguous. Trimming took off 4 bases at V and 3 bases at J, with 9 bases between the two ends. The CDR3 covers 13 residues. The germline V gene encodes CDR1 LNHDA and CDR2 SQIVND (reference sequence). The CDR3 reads CASSTRPDTEAFF. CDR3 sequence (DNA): TGTGCCAGTAGTACCCGGCCGGACACTGAAGCTTTCTTT.

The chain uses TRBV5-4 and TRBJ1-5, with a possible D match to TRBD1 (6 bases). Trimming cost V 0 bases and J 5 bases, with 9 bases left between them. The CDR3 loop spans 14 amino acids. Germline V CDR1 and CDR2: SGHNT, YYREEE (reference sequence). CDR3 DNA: TGTGCCAGCAGCTTGGGGGGGCCCGATCAGCCCCAGCATTTT. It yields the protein CASSLGGPDQPQHF.

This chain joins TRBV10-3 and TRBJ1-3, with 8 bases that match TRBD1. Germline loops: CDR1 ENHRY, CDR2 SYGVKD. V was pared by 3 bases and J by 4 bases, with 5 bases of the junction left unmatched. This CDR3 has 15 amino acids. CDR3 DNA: TGTGCCATCAGTGACCAACAGGGGGGCGGAAACACCATATATTTT. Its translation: CAISDQQGGGNTIYF.

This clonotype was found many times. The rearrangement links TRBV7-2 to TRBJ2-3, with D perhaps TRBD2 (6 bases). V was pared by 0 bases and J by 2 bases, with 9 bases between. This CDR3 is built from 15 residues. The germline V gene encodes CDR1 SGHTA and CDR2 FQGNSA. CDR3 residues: CASSLASGNTDTQYF. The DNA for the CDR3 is TGTGCCAGCAGCTTAGCTAGCGGAAACACAGATACGCAGTATTTT.

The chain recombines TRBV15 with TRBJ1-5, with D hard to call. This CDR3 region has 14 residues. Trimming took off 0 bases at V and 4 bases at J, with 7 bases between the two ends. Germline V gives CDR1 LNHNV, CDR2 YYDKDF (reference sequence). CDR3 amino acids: CATSRDVQNQPQHF. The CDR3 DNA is TGTGCCACCAGCAGAGACGTTCAGAATCAGCCCCAGCATTTT. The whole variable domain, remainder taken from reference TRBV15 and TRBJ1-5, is DAMVIQNPRYQVTQFGKPVTLSCSQTLNHNVMYWYQQKSSQAPKLLFHYYDKDFNNEADTPDNFQSRRPNTSFCFLDIRSPGLGDTAMYLCATSRDVQNQPQHFGDGTRLSIL.

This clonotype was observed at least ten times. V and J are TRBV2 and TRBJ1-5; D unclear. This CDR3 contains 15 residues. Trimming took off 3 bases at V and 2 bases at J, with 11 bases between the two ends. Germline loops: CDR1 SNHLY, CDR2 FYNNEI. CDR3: CASSESPRGNQPQHF. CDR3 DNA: TGTGCCAGCAGTGAGTCCCCGCGAGGCAATCAGCCCCAGCATTTT.

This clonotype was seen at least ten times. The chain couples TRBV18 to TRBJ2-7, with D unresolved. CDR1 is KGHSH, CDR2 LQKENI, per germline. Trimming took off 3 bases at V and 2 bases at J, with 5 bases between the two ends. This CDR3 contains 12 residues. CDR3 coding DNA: TGTGCCAGCTCACCCACCGCCTACGAGCAGTACTTC. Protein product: CASSPTAYEQYF.